This T cell receptor beta chain originates from a study of preoperative IRX-2 immunotherapy in early breast cancer. The treatment: preoperative locoregional IRX-2 cytokine immunotherapy. This phase Ib study tested locoregional IRX-2 cytokine immunotherapy given before surgery. V was cut by 7 bases and J by 10 bases, with 20 bases left in between. CDR3 length: 14 amino acids. Germline values: CDR1 SNHLY, CDR2 FYNNEI. Only in-frame clones appear in the TCRdb table, and some are missing; sequencing was by immunoSEQ multiplex PCR. There are about 67,000 clones in the sample; around 94% occur only once, and around 1.7% lies in the top ten.

The chain combines TRBV2 with TRBJ2-1; a possible D gene is TRBD1 (5 bases). The origin of this receptor is a human donor with breast cancer. The material was obtained from a patient treated with IRX-2 immunotherapy. The CDR3 nucleotides read TGTGCCAGCAACCCGACAGACCTGACCGGGGAGCAGTTCTTC. It encodes CASNPTDLTGEQFF.